Detailed here is one T cell receptor beta chain. The data are from a study of blood T cell repertoires in COVID-19. Study-level background: The samples span acute and convalescent COVID-19 from the United States, Italy and Spain.

As processed by the authors: How many nucleated cells were present was estimated from reference gene primer amplification. Sequencing used immunoSEQ multiplex PCR; TCRdb keeps in-frame clones, though not all of them. V, J and clone size reflect that table, while D and trimming were determined from the DNA. The top ten clones hold about 2% of a sample with 150,000 to 200,000 clones, more than 85% of them seen once. The clonotype originates from an older man with active or convalescent COVID-19. The material sequenced was peripheral blood.

The CDR3 bases are TGTGCCAGCAGCTTCGCTCATTCCCCATCGCGAAGGAGCTATGGCTACACCTTC. As protein: CASSFAHSPSRRSYGYTF. J is TRBJ1-2 and V is TRBV7-2, with unresolved D. Between the trimmed V and J ends, which lost 3 bases and 4 bases, there was a span of 24 bases. This CDR3 is 18 amino acids long. Germline V gene data show CDR1 as SGHTA and CDR2 as FQGNSA. The variable domain in full, completed from reference TRBV7-2 and TRBJ1-2, reads GAGVSQSPSNKVTEKGKDVELRCDPISGHTALYWYRQSLGQGLEFLIYFQGNSAPDKSGLPSDRFSAERTGGSVSTLTIQRTQQEDSAVYLCASSFAHSPSRRSYGYTFGSGTRLTVV.